This TCR beta chain was identified during a study of shared clonotypes between healthy human individuals. Here immunoSEQ multiplex PCR was the method, and the copy in TCRdb shows in-frame clones only, minus some. The table has 2 million to 2.5 million clones, under 97% seen once; the top ten hold roughly 0.13%. Germline CDR1 is SGHDT and CDR2 is YYEEEE. The V end lost 4 bases, the J end lost 7 bases, and 14 bases lay between the germline ends. This CDR3 has 13 amino acids. The sample comprised naive CD4+ T cells sorted from blood. The subset was: CD45RA+ positively selected. The gene calls are TRBV5-6 and TRBJ1-1; D is possibly TRBD1 (6 bases). The source is a young man in good health. The CDR3 DNA follows: TGTGCCAGCAGCCGATACAGGGAACTTGAAGCTTTCTTT. This sequence encodes CASSRYRELEAFF.